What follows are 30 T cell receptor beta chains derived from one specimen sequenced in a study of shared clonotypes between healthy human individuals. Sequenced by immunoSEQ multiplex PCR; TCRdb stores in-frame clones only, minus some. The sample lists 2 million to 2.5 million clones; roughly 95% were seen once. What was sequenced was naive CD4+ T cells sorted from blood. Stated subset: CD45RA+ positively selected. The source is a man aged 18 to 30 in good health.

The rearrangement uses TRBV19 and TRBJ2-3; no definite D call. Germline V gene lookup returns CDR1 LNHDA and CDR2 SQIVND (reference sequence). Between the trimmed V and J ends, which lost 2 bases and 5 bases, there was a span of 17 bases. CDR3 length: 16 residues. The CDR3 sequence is CASSIILPRREDTQYF. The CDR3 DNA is TGTGCCAGTAGTATAATCTTGCCACGAAGGGAAGATACGCAGTATTTT.

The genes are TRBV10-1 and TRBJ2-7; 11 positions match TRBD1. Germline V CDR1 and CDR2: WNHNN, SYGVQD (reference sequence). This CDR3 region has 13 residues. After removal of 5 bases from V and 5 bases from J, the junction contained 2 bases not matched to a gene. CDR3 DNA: TGCGCCAGCAGTCCGGACAGGGGGCACGAGCAGTACTTC. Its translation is CASSPDRGHEQYF.

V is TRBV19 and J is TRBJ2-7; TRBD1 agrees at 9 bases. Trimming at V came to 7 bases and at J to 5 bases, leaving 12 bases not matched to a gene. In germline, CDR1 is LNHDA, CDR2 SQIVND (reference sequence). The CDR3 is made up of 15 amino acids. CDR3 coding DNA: TGTGCCAGTACCGCGCCGGGACAGGGTGTGAACGAGCAGTACTTC. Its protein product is CASTAPGQGVNEQYF. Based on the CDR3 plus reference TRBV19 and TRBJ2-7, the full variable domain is DGGITQSPKYLFRKEGQNVTLSCEQNLNHDAMYWYRQDPGQGLRLIYYSQIVNDFQKGDIAEGYSVSREKKESFPLTVTSAQKNPTAFYLCASTAPGQGVNEQYFGPGTRLTVT.

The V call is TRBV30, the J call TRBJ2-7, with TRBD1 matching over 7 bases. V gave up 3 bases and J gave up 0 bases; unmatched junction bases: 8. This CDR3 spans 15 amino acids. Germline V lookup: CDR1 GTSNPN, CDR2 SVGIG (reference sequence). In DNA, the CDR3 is TGTGCCTGGAGCCCGGGACAGCCCAGCTCCTACGAGCAGTACTTC. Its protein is CAWSPGQPSSYEQYF.

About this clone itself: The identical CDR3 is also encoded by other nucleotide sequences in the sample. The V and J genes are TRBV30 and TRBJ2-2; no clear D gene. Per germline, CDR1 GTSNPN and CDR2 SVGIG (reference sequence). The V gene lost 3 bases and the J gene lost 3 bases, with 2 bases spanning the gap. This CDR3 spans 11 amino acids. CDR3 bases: TGTGCCTGGAGGGACACCGGGGAGCTGTTTTTT. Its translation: CAWRDTGELFF.

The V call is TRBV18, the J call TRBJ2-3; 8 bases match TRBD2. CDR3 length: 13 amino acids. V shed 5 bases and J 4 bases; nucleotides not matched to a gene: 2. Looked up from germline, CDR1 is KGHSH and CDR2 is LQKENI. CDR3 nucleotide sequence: TGTGCCAGCTCAAAAGCGGGAGCAGATACGCAGTATTTT. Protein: CASSKAGADTQYF.

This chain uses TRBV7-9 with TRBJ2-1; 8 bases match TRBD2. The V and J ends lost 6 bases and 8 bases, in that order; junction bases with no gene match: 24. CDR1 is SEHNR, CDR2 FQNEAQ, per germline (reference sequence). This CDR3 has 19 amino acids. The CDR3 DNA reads TGTGCCAGCAGACCTTCGGGTAAAGCGGGAGTGAGGCTACACGATGAGCAGTTCTTC. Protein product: CASRPSGKAGVRLHDEQFF.

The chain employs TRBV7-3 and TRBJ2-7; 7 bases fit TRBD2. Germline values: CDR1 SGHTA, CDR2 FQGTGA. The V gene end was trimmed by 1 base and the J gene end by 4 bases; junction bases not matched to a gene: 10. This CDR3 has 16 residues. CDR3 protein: CASSLRGGPSIYEQYF. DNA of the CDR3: TGTGCCAGCAGCTTAAGGGGGGGACCTTCTATATACGAGCAGTACTTC. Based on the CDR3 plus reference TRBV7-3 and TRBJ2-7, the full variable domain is GAGVSQTPSNKVTEKGKYVELRCDPISGHTALYWYRQSLGQGPEFLIYFQGTGAADDSGLPNDRFFAVRPEGSVSTLKIQRTERGDSAVYLCASSLRGGPSIYEQYFGPGTRLTVT.

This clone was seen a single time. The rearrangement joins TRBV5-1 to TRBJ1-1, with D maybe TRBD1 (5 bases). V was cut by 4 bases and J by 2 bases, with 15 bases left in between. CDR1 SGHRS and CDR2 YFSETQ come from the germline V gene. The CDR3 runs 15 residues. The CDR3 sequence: CASSAKDKRNTEAFF. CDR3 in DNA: TGCGCCAGCAGCGCCAAGGACAAGAGAAACACTGAAGCTTTCTTT.

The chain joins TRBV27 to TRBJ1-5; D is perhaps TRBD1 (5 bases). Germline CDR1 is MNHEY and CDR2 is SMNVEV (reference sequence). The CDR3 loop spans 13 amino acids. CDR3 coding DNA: TGTGCTGGGGGGGAATTGCGCAATCAGCCCCAGCATTTT. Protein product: CAGGELRNQPQHF.

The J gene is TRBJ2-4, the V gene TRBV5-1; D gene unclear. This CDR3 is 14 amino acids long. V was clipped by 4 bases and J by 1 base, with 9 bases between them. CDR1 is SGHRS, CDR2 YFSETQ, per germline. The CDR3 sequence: CASSLDAAKNIQYF. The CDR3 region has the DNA TGCGCCAGCAGCCTCGATGCGGCCAAAAACATTCAGTACTTC.

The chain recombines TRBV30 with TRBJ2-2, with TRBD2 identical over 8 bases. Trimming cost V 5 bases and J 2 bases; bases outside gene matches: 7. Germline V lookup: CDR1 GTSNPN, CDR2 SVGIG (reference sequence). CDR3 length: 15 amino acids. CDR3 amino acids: CAWGRTSSNTGELFF. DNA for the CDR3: TGTGCCTGGGGAAGGACTAGCTCTAACACCGGGGAGCTGTTTTTT.

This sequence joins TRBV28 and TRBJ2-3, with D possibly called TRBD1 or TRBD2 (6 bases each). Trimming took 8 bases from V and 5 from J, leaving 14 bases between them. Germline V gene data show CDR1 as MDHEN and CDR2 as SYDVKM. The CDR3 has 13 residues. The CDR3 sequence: CASGFGGRDTQYF. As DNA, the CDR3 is TGTGCCAGCGGCTTTGGGGGGCGAGATACGCAGTATTTT.

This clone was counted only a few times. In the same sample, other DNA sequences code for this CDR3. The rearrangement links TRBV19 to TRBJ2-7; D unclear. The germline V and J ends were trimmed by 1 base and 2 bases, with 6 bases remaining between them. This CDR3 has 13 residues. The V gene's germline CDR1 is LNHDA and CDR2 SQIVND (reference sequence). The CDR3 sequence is CASSIGRTYEQYF. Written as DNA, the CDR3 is TGTGCCAGTAGTATAGGCAGGACCTACGAGCAGTACTTC.

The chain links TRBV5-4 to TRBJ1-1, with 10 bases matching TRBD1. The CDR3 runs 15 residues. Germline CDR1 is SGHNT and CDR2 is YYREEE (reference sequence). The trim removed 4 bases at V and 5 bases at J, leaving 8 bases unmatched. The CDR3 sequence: CASSVEDRGRTEAFF. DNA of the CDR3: TGTGCCAGCAGCGTTGAGGACAGGGGGAGGACTGAAGCTTTCTTT.

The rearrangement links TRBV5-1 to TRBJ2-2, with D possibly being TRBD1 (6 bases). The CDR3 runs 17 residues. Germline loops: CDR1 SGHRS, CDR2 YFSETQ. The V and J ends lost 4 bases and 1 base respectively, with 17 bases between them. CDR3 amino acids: CASSGTQGKGNTGELFF. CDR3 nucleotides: TGCGCCAGCAGCGGGACACAGGGAAAGGGGAACACCGGGGAGCTGTTTTTT.

The CDR3 loop reads CASSLGVLGTQYF. As DNA, the CDR3 is TGTGCCAGCAGCTTAGGCGTGTTGGGGACCCAGTACTTC. The chain couples TRBV7-9 to TRBJ2-5; D is undetermined. The CDR3 runs to 13 residues. Trimming took 1 base from V and 7 from J, leaving 10 bases between them. Germline lookup yields CDR1 SEHNR and CDR2 FQNEAQ (reference sequence).

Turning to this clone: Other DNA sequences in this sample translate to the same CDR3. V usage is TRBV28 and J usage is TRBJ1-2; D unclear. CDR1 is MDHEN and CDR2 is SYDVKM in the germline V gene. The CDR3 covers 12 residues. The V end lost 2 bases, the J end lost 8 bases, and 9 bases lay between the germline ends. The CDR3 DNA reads TGTGCCAGCAGTTTAGGCCCACCGGGCTACACCTTC. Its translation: CASSLGPPGYTF.

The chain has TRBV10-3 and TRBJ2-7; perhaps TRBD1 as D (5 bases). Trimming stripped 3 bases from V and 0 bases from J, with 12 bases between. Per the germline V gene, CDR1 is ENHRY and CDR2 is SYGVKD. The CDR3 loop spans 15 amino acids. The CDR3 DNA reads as TGTGCCATCAGTGATTGGGGCAGCTACTCCTACGAGCAGTACTTC. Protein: CAISDWGSYSYEQYF.

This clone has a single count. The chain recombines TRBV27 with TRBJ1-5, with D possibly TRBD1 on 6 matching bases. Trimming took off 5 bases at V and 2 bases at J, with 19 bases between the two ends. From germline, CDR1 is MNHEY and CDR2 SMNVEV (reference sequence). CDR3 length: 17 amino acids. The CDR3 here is CASSPQIGGAGNQPQHF. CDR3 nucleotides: TGTGCCAGCAGTCCCCAAATTGGGGGCGCGGGCAATCAGCCCCAGCATTTT.

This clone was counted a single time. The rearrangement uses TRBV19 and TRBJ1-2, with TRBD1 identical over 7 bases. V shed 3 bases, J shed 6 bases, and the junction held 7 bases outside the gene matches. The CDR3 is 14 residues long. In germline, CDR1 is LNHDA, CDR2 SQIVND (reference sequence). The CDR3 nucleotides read TGTGCCAGTAGTATTCGACAGGGTGAGAATGGCTACACCTTC. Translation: CASSIRQGENGYTF. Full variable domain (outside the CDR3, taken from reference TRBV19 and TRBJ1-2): DGGITQSPKYLFRKEGQNVTLSCEQNLNHDAMYWYRQDPGQGLRLIYYSQIVNDFQKGDIAEGYSVSREKKESFPLTVTSAQKNPTAFYLCASSIRQGENGYTFGSGTRLTVV.

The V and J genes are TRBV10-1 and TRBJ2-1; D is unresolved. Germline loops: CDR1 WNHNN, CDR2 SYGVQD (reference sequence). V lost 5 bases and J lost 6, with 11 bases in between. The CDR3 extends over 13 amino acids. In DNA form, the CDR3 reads TGCGCCAGCAGTTCCGATATTCCCAATGAGCAGTTCTTC. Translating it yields CASSSDIPNEQFF.

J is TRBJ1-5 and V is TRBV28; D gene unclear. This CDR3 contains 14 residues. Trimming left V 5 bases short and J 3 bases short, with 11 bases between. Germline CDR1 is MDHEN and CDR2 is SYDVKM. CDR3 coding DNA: TGTGCCAGCAGTCTAGACACCTCCAATCAGCCCCAGCATTTT. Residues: CASSLDTSNQPQHF.

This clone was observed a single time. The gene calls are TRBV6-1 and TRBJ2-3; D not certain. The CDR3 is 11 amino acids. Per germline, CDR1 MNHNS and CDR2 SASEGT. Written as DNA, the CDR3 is TGTGGCTGGGGTAGTCGGGATACGCAGTATTTT. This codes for CGWGSRDTQYF.

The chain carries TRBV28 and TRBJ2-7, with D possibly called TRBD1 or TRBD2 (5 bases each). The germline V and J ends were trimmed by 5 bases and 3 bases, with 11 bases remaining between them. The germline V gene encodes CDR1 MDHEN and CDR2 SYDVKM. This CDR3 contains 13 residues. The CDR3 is CASSTGPLYEQYF. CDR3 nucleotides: TGTGCCAGCAGTACGGGACCCCTCTACGAGCAGTACTTC.

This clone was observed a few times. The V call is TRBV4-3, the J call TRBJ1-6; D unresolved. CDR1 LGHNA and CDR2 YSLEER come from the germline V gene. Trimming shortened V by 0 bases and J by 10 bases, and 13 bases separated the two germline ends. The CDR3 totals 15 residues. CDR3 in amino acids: CASSQEGRSLSPLHF. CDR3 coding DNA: TGCGCCAGCAGCCAAGAAGGCAGGAGCCTGTCACCCCTCCACTTT.

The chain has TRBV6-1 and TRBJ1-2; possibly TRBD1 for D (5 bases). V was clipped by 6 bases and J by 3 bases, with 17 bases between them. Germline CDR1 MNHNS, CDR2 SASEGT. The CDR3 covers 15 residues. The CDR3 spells CASRGVVAGDYGYTF. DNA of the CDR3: TGTGCCAGCAGGGGGGTTGTGGCCGGGGACTATGGCTACACCTTC.

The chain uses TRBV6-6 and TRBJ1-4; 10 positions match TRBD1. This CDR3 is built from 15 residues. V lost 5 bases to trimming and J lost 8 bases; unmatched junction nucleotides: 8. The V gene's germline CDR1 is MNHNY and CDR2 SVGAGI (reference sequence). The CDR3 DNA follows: TGTGCCAGCAGTCCAACCGGGACAGGGGTGGAAAAACTGTTTTTT. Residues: CASSPTGTGVEKLFF.

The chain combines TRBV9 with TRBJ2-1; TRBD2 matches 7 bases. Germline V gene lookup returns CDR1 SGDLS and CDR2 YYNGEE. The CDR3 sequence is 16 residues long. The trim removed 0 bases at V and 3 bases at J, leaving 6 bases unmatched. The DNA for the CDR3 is TGTGCCAGCAGCGTAGACGGGGGAGGGCGCTACAATGAGCAGTTCTTC. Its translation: CASSVDGGGRYNEQFF.

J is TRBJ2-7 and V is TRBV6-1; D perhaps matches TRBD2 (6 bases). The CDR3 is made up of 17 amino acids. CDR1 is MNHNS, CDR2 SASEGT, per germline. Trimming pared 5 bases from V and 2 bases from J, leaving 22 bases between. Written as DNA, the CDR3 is TGTGCCAGCAGTCAAGGCTCGGCGGGGTGGGGGACCTACGAGCAGTACTTC. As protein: CASSQGSAGWGTYEQYF.